One sample yielded the 29 T cell receptor beta chains listed below, sequenced in a study of T cell repertoires in cytomegalovirus infection. Each CDR3 protein gets one entry after TCRdb re-called the reads with MiXCR. The sample has about 530,000 distinct CDR3 sequences, about 25% seen once. The sequencing input was PBMCs. The receptors stem from a human donor in good health (CMV status not recorded). Some clones in this sample may be carry-over from other donors' samples.

This clonotype was detected ten times or more. The chain recombines TRBV7-2 with TRBJ2-1, with D uncertain. The CDR3 totals 14 residues. V lost 7 bases and J lost 7, with 17 bases in between. The V gene's germline CDR1 is SGHTA and CDR2 FQGNSA. CDR3 coding DNA: TGTGCCAGCAACCTCGCGCCCAAGGGAAATGAGCAGTTCTTC. It is translated as CASNLAPKGNEQFF. The variable domain in full, with the rest retrieved from reference TRBV7-2 and TRBJ2-1, is GAGVSQSPSNKVTEKGKDVELRCDPISGHTALYWYRQSLGQGLEFLIYFQGNSAPDKSGLPSDRFSAERTGGSVSTLTIQRTQQEDSAVYLCASNLAPKGNEQFFGPGTRLTVL.

This clonotype appeared once. DNA of the CDR3: TGTGCCACCAGTGATTTTTCAGGGTTTGGCTACACCTTC. As protein: CATSDFSGFGYTF. V is TRBV24-1 and J is TRBJ1-2; D is perhaps TRBD1 (5 bases). Trimming shortened V by 1 base and J by 7 bases, and 9 bases separated the two germline ends. The CDR3 loop spans 13 amino acids. Germline V gives CDR1 KGHDR, CDR2 SFDVKD.

Only a few counts were recorded for this clonotype. The chain has TRBV7-2 and TRBJ1-1, with unresolved D. V lost 4 bases and J lost 7, with 7 bases in between. This CDR3 region has 11 residues. Germline V gene data show CDR1 as SGHTA and CDR2 as FQGNSA. In nucleotides, the CDR3 is TGTGCCAGCAGCTCAAAATTTGAAGCTTTCTTT. This encodes CASSSKFEAFF.

The chain has TRBV20-1 and TRBJ1-1; no definite D call. CDR3 size: 13 residues. Germline CDR1 DFQATT, CDR2 SNEGSKA (reference sequence). The germline V and J ends were trimmed by 3 bases and 1 base, with 9 bases remaining between them. This chain's CDR3 is CSARDWGNTEAFF. The CDR3 DNA reads TGCAGTGCTAGGGACTGGGGGAACACTGAAGCTTTCTTT.

This clonotype was observed a few times. This chain connects TRBV25-1 to TRBJ2-5; D is possibly TRBD2 (5 bases). The CDR3 extends over 14 amino acids. V was pared by 5 bases and J by 2 bases, with 12 bases between. Germline loops: CDR1 MGHDK, CDR2 SYGVNS. The CDR3 DNA reads TGTGCCAGCAGTATCCGGACGGGACAAGAGACCCAGTACTTC. This sequence encodes CASSIRTGQETQYF.

This clonotype has at least ten counts. The V and J genes are TRBV7-2 and TRBJ2-2; D not certain. There are 14 residues in the CDR3. Germline V CDR1 and CDR2: SGHTA, FQGNSA. Trimming cost V 1 base and J 4 bases, with 7 bases left between them. CDR3 nucleotides: TGTGCCAGCAGCTTAGTCCTGGGCACCGGGGAGCTGTTTTTT. Amino acids: CASSLVLGTGELFF.

The chain is built from TRBV4-1 and TRBJ1-1, with 7 bases that match TRBD1. The CDR3 length is 16 residues. Germline CDR1 MGHRA, CDR2 YSYEKL. Germline trimming cut 0 bases from V and 1 base from J; bases unmatched to any gene: 5. The CDR3 nucleotides read TGCGCCAGCAGCCAAGACAACAGGGGAGCGAACACTGAAGCTTTCTTT. It translates to CASSQDNRGANTEAFF.

This clonotype showed up many times. The chain joins TRBV7-2 to TRBJ2-5; a possible D gene is TRBD2 (5 bases). The CDR3 runs 15 residues. Germline CDR1 and CDR2: SGHTA and FQGNSA. V was clipped by 2 bases and J by 0 bases, with 10 bases between them. CDR3 in DNA: TGTGCCAGCAGCTTAAGTCTACTAGACCAAGAGACCCAGTACTTC. Translation: CASSLSLLDQETQYF.

V is TRBV7-6 and J is TRBJ2-5, with a possible D match to TRBD2 (6 bases). V was clipped by 6 bases and J by 4 bases, with 15 bases between them. Germline V lookup: CDR1 SGHVS, CDR2 FNYEAQ. The CDR3 has 14 amino acids. CDR3 DNA: TGTGCCAGCAGTCCGGAGGGGCAAGGAGAGACCCAGTACTTC. Translating gives CASSPEGQGETQYF.

This clonotype appeared a few times. V usage is TRBV28 and J usage is TRBJ2-1, with a tentative D call TRBD2 (6 bases). Trimming shortened V by 4 bases and J by 9 bases, and 19 bases separated the two germline ends. Per the germline V gene, CDR1 is MDHEN and CDR2 is SYDVKM. The CDR3 loop spans 15 amino acids. The CDR3 DNA follows: TGTGCCAGCAGTTCATACGTGGGAGGCCACAGTGAGCAGTTCTTC. Its protein is CASSSYVGGHSEQFF.

This clonotype was seen more than once but under ten times. The genes are TRBV7-9 and TRBJ1-1, with D uncertain. Germline V gene lookup returns CDR1 SEHNR and CDR2 FQNEAQ (reference sequence). The CDR3 runs to 16 residues. V lost 5 bases to trimming and J lost 0 bases, with 16 bases between them. The CDR3 DNA sequence: TGTGCCAGCAGCCCACGACAAGCCAGCTTGAACACTGAAGCTTTCTTT. The encoded protein is CASSPRQASLNTEAFF. The complete variable domain, with remaining parts taken from reference TRBV7-9 and TRBJ1-1, reads DTGVSQNPRHKITKRGQNVTFRCDPISEHNRLYWYRQTLGQGPEFLTYFQNEAQLEKSRLLSDRFSAERPKGSFSTLEIQRTEQGDSAMYLCASSPRQASLNTEAFFGQGTRLTVV.

V is TRBV2 and J is TRBJ2-3; 10 bases align to TRBD2. Looked up from germline, CDR1 is SNHLY and CDR2 is FYNNEI. With V trimmed by 8 bases and J by 0 bases, 5 bases remained unmatched. This CDR3 has 15 residues. The CDR3 nucleotides read TGTGCCAGCCGGGCGGGACTAGCGAGCACAGATACGCAGTATTTT. Its protein product is CASRAGLASTDTQYF.

In this sample, this clonotype turned up many times. The gene calls are TRBV7-9 and TRBJ2-1; D is ambiguous. From germline, CDR1 is SEHNR and CDR2 FQNEAQ (reference sequence). The germline V and J ends were trimmed by 6 bases and 9 bases, with 12 bases remaining between them. The CDR3 spans 12 residues. This chain's CDR3 is CASSYPFGEQFF. The DNA for the CDR3 is TGTGCCAGCAGTTACCCCTTTGGTGAGCAGTTCTTC.

The chain carries TRBV6-5 and TRBJ2-7, with no clear D. The V end lost 2 bases, the J end lost 2 bases, and 10 bases lay between the germline ends. CDR3 length equals 14 residues. The germline V gene encodes CDR1 MNHEY and CDR2 SVGAGI. CDR3 amino acids: CASSYRAVPYEQYV. Here the CDR3 DNA reads TGTGCCAGCAGTTACAGGGCAGTACCCTACGAGCAGTACGTC.

The CDR3 coding sequence is TGTGCCACCAGCAGAGATGTGGGTGGACTAGGTAATGAGCAGTTCTTC. Translating gives CATSRDVGGLGNEQFF. This chain links TRBV15 with TRBJ2-1; 7 positions match TRBD2. This CDR3 has 16 amino acids. CDR1 LNHNV and CDR2 YYDKDF come from the germline V gene (reference sequence). V lost 0 bases and J lost 7; bases outside the gene matches: 9.

The rearrangement uses TRBV7-2 and TRBJ2-2; D tentatively fits TRBD1 or TRBD2 (5 bases each). The CDR3 consists of 15 residues. The germline V and J ends were trimmed by 4 bases and 6 bases, with 15 bases remaining between them. The germline V gene has CDR1 SGHTA and CDR2 FQGNSA. Written as DNA, the CDR3 is TGTGCCAGCAGCTCAAAACCCCTGGGGGCCGGGGAGCTGTTTTTT. It specifies CASSSKPLGAGELFF.

This chain uses TRBV19 with TRBJ1-5; D is uncertain. V lost 7 bases to trimming and J lost 4 bases, with 20 bases between them. The germline V gene has CDR1 LNHDA and CDR2 SQIVND (reference sequence). CDR3 size: 16 residues. The CDR3, as DNA: TGTGCCAGTACGGGCATTCATTGGAGACCGAATCAGCCCCAGCATTTT. Its translation: CASTGIHWRPNQPQHF.

This clonotype was observed a single time. One junction end does not reproduce the germline sequence, and a read error may be involved. CDR3 bases: TGTGCCAGCAGTTACTCGGTCGGAGACTCTGGAACCACCATATATTTT. Its translation is CASSYSVGDSGTTIYF. The rearrangement links TRBV6-6 to TRBJ1-3, with no clear D. Germline V CDR1 and CDR2: MNHNY, SVGAGI (reference sequence). This CDR3 region has 16 residues.

The chain has TRBV19 and TRBJ2-2; D is perhaps TRBD1 (6 bases). The germline CDR1 and CDR2 sequences are LNHDA and SQIVND (reference sequence). The ends were cut back, 8 bases at V and 2 bases at J, with 15 bases in the middle. The CDR3 has 15 residues. The CDR3 region has the DNA TGTGCCAGTCTGCTATCGGACAGTAACACCGGGGAGCTGTTTTTT. Its translation is CASLLSDSNTGELFF.

The chain links TRBV11-2 to TRBJ1-2, with 7 nucleotides matching TRBD1. The CDR3 consists of 15 residues. V trimming: 1 base; J trimming: 1 base; junction bases outside the gene matches: 3. Germline V gene data show CDR1 as SGHAT and CDR2 as FQNNGV. CDR3 coding DNA: TGTGCCAGCAGCTTAGCCCAGGGGGATAACTATGGCTACACCTTC. It codes for CASSLAQGDNYGYTF.

This sequence joins TRBV6-5 and TRBJ2-2; a possible D gene is TRBD1 (6 bases). Between the trimmed V and J ends, which lost 8 bases and 8 bases, there was a span of 18 bases. The CDR3 consists of 14 residues. Germline assignment: CDR1 MNHEY and CDR2 SVGAGI. CDR3 sequence reads: CASVNREGSGELFF. CDR3 nucleotides: TGTGCCAGCGTCAACAGGGAAGGGTCGGGGGAGCTGTTTTTT.

This clonotype was seen at least ten times. This chain uses TRBV7-2 with TRBJ1-5; 7 nucleotides line up with TRBD1. Germline V CDR1 and CDR2: SGHTA, FQGNSA. The J segment lost 2 bases and the V segment lost 8 bases, leaving 9 bases of the junction unmatched. The CDR3 contains 15 residues. CDR3 DNA: TGTGCCAGCTCGAGGGGGCCGGTTGGCAATCAGCCCCAGCATTTT. Protein product: CASSRGPVGNQPQHF.

This clonotype was seen ten or more times. The rearrangement uses TRBV7-2 and TRBJ2-3; possibly TRBD2 for D (6 bases). The CDR3 runs to 16 residues. V lost 2 bases, J lost 0 bases, and 12 bases lay in between. The germline V gene has CDR1 SGHTA and CDR2 FQGNSA. The DNA of the CDR3 is TGTGCCAGCAGCTTACCCTGGGGGGTTAGCACAGATACGCAGTATTTT. This gives the protein CASSLPWGVSTDTQYF.

This clonotype turned up a few times. V gene TRBV6-1 combines with J gene TRBJ2-1, with TRBD1 matching over 12 bases. Germline assignment: CDR1 MNHNS and CDR2 SASEGT. Trimming took 5 bases from V and 0 from J; bases not matched to a gene: 2. This CDR3 is built from 16 residues. CDR3 in amino acids: CASSRDRGHSYNEQFF. The CDR3 DNA is TGTGCCAGCAGTAGGGACAGGGGGCACTCCTACAATGAGCAGTTCTTC.

This clonotype has a handful of counts. CDR3 in DNA: TGTGCCAGCAGTGATTCGGTGGATAATTCACCCCTCCACTTT. Translating it yields CASSDSVDNSPLHF. J is TRBJ1-6 and V is TRBV25-1; no definite D call. CDR1 MGHDK and CDR2 SYGVNS come from the germline V gene. The CDR3 covers 14 residues. V was trimmed by 3 bases and J by 5 bases, leaving 8 bases between them.

This clonotype occurred a few times. The V call is TRBV20-1, the J call TRBJ1-2, with a tentative D call TRBD1 (5 bases). The CDR3 contains 12 residues. Germline lookup yields CDR1 DFQATT and CDR2 SNEGSKA (reference sequence). The V gene lost 3 bases and the J gene lost 3 bases, with 8 bases spanning the gap. The CDR3 reads CSASDRDYGYTF. Written as DNA, the CDR3 is TGCAGTGCTAGCGACAGAGACTATGGCTACACCTTC.

This clonotype occurred many times. This chain uses TRBV7-2 with TRBJ1-5; D is possibly TRBD1 (6 bases). Trimming left V 1 base short and J 1 base short, with 11 bases between. The CDR3 sequence is 16 residues long. Germline CDR1 and CDR2: SGHTA and FQGNSA. The CDR3 reads CASSLEPRGSNQPQHF. As DNA, the CDR3 is TGTGCCAGCAGCTTAGAGCCCAGGGGAAGCAATCAGCCCCAGCATTTT. The whole variable domain, remainder taken from reference TRBV7-2 and TRBJ1-5, is GAGVSQSPSNKVTEKGKDVELRCDPISGHTALYWYRQSLGQGLEFLIYFQGNSAPDKSGLPSDRFSAERTGGSVSTLTIQRTQQEDSAVYLCASSLEPRGSNQPQHFGDGTRLSIL.

This chain connects TRBV20-1 to TRBJ2-1; D is uncertain. This CDR3 spans 10 amino acids. Germline V gene sequence: CDR1 DFQATT, CDR2 SNEGSKA (reference sequence). The CDR3 loop reads CSASNNEQFF. The CDR3 coding sequence is TGCAGCGCGTCGAATAATGAGCAGTTCTTC.

The chain links TRBV4-1 to TRBJ2-1; 12 positions agree with TRBD2. V lost 0 bases and J lost 0; bases outside the gene matches: 12. The CDR3 covers 21 residues. CDR1 is MGHRA, CDR2 YSYEKL, per germline. The CDR3 here is CASSQEGGRTSGTPSYNEQFF. The CDR3 region has the DNA TGCGCCAGCAGCCAAGAAGGGGGTCGGACTAGCGGGACCCCCTCCTACAATGAGCAGTTCTTC.